The subject of this entry is one T cell receptor beta chain. This clonotype was found many times. Its antigen remains undetermined. An end of the junction differs from the germline gene, which may be a read error. Library preparation used PCR. The sample was run on an Illumina HiSeq 2500. Unique molecular identifiers were incorporated into TCR beta cDNA libraries to reduce PCR and sequencing biases. Some 500,000 cDNA molecules were obtained per 1 to 10 million input T cells, so each molecule approximated one T cell. The patient libraries were prepared and sequenced using the same protocol as the earlier healthy control dataset. Within a given batch, samples were prepared together, multiplexed and sequenced on the same HiSeq lane. The authors' pipeline ran thus. MIGEC handled the raw barcoded reads, throwing out single-read molecular identifier groups before consensus assembly and CDR3 extraction. Clonotype tables were post-analysed with VDJtools, and diversity was normalized by down-sampling all datasets to the smallest sample size. Repertoire overlap clustering matched CDR3 amino acid but not nucleotide sequences to correct batch-related cross-sample contamination. In-frame beta chains were kept once TCRdb had trimmed the public reads at Q25 with fastp and called clones with MiXCR. For every CDR3 protein sequence, its rows merge into one entry that carries the most common genes and DNA. The V and J calls, along with clone size, are taken from TCRdb and not from the paper's own processing. The sample table lists about 430,000 distinct CDR3 sequences, more than 30% of them with a count of one. 7.5% to 8.5% of the sample is held by the ten biggest clonotypes.

This sample is drawn from a study of post-analysis software for immune sequencing data (dated by TCRdb to about 2015). For context, the study as a whole: The recorded disease courses included relapsing-remitting, secondary progressive and progressive-relapsing multiple sclerosis, and some patients had no subtype annotation. The multiple sclerosis patient repertoires were compared with approximately 11 previously published healthy control repertoires from donors aged roughly 6 to 25 years. A subset of samples was prepared in parallel using single-end sample barcoding, then pooled and co-amplified after Illumina adapter ligation.

CDR1 and CDR2 were assigned from the germline V gene as SGHRS and YFSETQ. The CDR3 sequence holds 12 residues, the cysteine and phenylalanine included. Only the CDR3 DNA stays, 36 bases, in frame from base 1. TCR beta repertoires were profiled from peripheral blood of more than ten young patients with multiple sclerosis to demonstrate the VDJtools post-analysis software. The multiple sclerosis patients were children and adolescents between roughly 6 and 16 years of age. Overall study results and their limits: The multiple sclerosis patient group was slightly younger than the control group. Patients showed significantly higher frequencies than controls for several TRBV segments, among them TRBV5-6, TRBV5-1 and TRBV20-1. Normalized Chao1 diversity was significantly lower in multiple sclerosis patients than controls, suggesting substantial peripheral T-cell clonal expansion. Direct clustering with F measure showed strong co-clustering of samples prepared in the same batch, prompting a batch-effect correction.

The chain employs TRBV5-1 and TRBJ1-2; a tentative D call is TRBD1 (5 bases match). The source of this sequence is a girl aged 2 to 9 with multiple sclerosis. Sequenced: blood. The DNA reads TGTGCCAGCAGCCGGGACAACTATGGCTACACCTTC. This is translated as CASSRDNYGYTF.